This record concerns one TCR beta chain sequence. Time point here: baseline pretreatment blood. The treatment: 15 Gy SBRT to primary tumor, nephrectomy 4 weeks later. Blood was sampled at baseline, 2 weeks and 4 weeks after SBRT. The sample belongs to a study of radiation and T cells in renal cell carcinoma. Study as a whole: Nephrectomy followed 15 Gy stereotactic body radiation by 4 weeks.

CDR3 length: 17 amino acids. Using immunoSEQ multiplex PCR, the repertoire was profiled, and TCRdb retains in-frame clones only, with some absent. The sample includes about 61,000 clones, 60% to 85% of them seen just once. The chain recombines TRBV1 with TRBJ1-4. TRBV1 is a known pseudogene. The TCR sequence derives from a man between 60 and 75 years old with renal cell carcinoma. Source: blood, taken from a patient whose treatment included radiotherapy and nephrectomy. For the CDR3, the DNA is TGCACCACTGAGGGGTTCCAGTCCCCCTCAACTAATGAAAAACTGTTTTTT. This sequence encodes CTTEGFQSPSTNEKLFF.